The sequence of this TCR beta chain was determined in a study of beta chain features in type 1 diabetes. Of the isolated RNA, all was reverse transcribed, and so the sequenced material was expressed TCRB transcripts. The assay was immunoSEQ multiplex PCR, and TCRdb's table has in-frame clones only and misses some. Among some 410,000 clones listed, approximately 15% were seen once. A word on this clone: Antigen unknown.

Overall study results and limits: Naive, central memory and Treg TCRB repertoires seemed to resemble each other more closely in patients than they did in healthy donors. Patients and controls would share equally any PCR tilt toward shorter templates. When Type 1 diabetes patients were examined, their TCRB CDR3s proved moderately but significantly shorter in all four CD4+ subsets.

Germline V lookup: CDR1 SQVTM, CDR2 ANQGSEA. V lost 4 bases to trimming and J lost 1 base, with 10 bases between them. The CDR3 covers 13 residues. This receptor was obtained from a man aged 25 to 40 in good health. This chain connects TRBV29-1 to TRBJ1-1; D may be TRBD1 (6 bases). Sequenced: naive CD4+ T cells from blood. CDR3 DNA sequence: TGCAGCGTTGCGGTGGGGGCGAACACTGAAGCTTTCTTT. It yields the protein CSVAVGANTEAFF.